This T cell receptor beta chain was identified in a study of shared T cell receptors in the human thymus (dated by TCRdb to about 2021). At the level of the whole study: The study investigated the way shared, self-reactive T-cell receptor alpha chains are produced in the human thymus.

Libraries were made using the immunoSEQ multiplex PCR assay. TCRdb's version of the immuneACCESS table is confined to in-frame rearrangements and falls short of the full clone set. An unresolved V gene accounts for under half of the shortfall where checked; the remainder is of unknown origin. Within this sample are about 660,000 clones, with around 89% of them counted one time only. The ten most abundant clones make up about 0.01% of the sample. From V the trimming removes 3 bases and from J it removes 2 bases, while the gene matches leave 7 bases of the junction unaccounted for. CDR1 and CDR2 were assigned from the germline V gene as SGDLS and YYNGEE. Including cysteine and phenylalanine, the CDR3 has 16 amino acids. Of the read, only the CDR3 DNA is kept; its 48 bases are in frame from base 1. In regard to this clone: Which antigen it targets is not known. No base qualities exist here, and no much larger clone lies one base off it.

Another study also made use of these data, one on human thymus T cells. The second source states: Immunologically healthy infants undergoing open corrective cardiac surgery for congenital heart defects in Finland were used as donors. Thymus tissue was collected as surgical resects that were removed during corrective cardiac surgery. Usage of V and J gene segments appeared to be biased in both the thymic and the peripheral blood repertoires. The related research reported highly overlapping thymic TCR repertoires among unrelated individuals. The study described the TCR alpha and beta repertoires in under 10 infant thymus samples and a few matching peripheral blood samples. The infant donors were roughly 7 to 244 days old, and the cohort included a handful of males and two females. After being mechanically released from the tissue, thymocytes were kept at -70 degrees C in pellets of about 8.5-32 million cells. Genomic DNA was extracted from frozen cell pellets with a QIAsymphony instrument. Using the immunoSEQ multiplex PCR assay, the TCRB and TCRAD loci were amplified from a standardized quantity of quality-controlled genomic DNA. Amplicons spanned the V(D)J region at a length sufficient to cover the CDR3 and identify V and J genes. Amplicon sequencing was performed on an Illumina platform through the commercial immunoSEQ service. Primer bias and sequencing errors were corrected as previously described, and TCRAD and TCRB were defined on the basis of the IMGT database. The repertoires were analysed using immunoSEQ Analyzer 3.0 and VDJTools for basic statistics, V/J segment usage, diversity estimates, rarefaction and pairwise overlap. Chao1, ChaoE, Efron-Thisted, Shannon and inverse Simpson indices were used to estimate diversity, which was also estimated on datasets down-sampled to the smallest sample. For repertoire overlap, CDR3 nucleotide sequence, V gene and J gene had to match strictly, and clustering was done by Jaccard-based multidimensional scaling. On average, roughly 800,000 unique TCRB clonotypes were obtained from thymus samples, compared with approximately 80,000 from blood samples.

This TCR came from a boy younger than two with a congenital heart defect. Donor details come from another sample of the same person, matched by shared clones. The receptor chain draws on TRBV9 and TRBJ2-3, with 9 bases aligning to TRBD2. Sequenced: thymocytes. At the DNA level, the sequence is TGTGCCAGCAGCGCTCCCAGCGGGAGGCCCACAGATACGCAGTATTTT. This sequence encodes CASSAPSGRPTDTQYF. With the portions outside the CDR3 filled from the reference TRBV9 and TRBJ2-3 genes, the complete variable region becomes DSGVTQTPKHLITATGQRVTLRCSPRSGDLSVYWYQQSLDQGLQFLIQYYNGEERAKGNILERFSAQQFPDLHSELNLSSLELGDSALYFCASSAPSGRPTDTQYFGPGTRLTVL.